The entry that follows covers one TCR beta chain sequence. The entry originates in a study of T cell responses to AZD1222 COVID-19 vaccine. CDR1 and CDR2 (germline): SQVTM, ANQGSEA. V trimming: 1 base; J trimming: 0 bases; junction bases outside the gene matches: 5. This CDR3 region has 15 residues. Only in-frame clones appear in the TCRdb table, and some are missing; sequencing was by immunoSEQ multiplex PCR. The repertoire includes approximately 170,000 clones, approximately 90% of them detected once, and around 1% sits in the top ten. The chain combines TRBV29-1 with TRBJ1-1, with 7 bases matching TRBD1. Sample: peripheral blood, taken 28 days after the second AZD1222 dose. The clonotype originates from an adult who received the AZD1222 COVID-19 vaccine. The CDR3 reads CSVEGGQLMNTEAFF. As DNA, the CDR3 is TGCAGCGTTGAAGGGGGACAGCTGATGAACACTGAAGCTTTCTTT.